This is a list of T cell receptor beta chains from one sample in a study of T cell responses to AZD1222 COVID-19 vaccine. Clones were sequenced by immunoSEQ multiplex PCR, and TCRdb holds only the in-frame ones, with some missing. There are 130,000 or so clones in the sample; more than 80% occur only once, and about 2.7% lies in the top ten. The sample in question was peripheral blood, obtained on day 0 of AZD1222 vaccination. These receptors were obtained from an adult in good health. The CDR3 runs from the conserved cysteine through the conserved F or W. A D gene is named only where the DNA matches it firmly. The size of a clone is reported for some rows only, either as once, few or many, or as a class for expanded clones.

d_call,clone_size,v_call,j_call,cdr3_aa,cdr3_nt
-,-,TRBV30,TRBJ1-5,CAWSPGRSNQPQHF,TGTGCCTGGAGTCCGGGACGGAGCAATCAGCCCCAGCATTTT
-,-,TRBV19,TRBJ2-7,CASSIDLVSYEQYF,TGTGCCAGTAGTATAGATCTTGTTTCCTACGAGCAGTACTTC
-,-,TRBV29-1,TRBJ2-5,CSVALAAPQETQYF,TGCAGCGTTGCCCTAGCCGCCCCCCAAGAGACCCAGTACTTC
TRBD2,-,TRBV4-2,TRBJ2-3,CASSQNVLGRGDTQYF,TGTGCCAGCAGCCAAAACGTGCTGGGGAGGGGAGATACGCAGTATTTT
TRBD1,-,TRBV5-1,TRBJ1-4,CASSLAGGQTNEKLFF,TGCGCCAGCAGCTTGGCCGGGGGACAGACTAATGAAAAACTGTTTTTT
TRBD2,-,TRBV5-4,TRBJ2-7,CASSLGVLAGEVLEQYF,TGTGCCAGCAGCTTGGGGGTACTAGCGGGAGAAGTCCTCGAGCAGTACTTC
-,once,TRBV20-1,TRBJ2-3,CSASAGDTQYF,TGCAGTGCTTCCGCAGGGGATACGCAGTATTTT
-,-,TRBV10-2,TRBJ2-3,CASSEWGGTDTQYF,TGCGCCAGCAGTGAGTGGGGGGGCACAGATACGCAGTATTTT
-,-,TRBV4-1,TRBJ2-3,CASSRVGGQRGSDTQYF,TGCGCCAGCAGCCGAGTGGGTGGACAGCGAGGCTCAGATACGCAGTATTTT
TRBD1,-,TRBV7-2,TRBJ1-6,CASSLVGQVNSPLHF,TGTGCCAGCAGCTTAGTGGGACAGGTTAATTCACCCCTCCACTTT
-,few,TRBV19,TRBJ1-5,CASSPRLNQPQHF,TGTGCCAGTAGTCCCCGGCTCAATCAGCCCCAGCATTTT
TRBD2,-,TRBV9,TRBJ2-1,CASRTSGRPNNEQFF,TGTGCCAGCAGAACTAGCGGGAGACCTAACAATGAGCAGTTCTTC
TRBD1,-,TRBV9,TRBJ1-6,CASSTYDRGSPLHF,TGTGCCAGCAGCACCTACGACAGGGGCTCACCCCTCCACTTT
-,-,TRBV28,TRBJ2-7,CASSLALGYRGFTYEQYF,TGTGCCAGCAGTTTGGCCCTAGGTTACAGAGGATTCACCTACGAGCAGTACTTC
-,-,TRBV25-1,TRBJ2-7,CASARGVGMYEQYF,TGTGCCAGCGCTAGAGGGGTGGGCATGTACGAGCAGTACTTC
-,-,TRBV14,TRBJ1-4,CASSQDWGEKLFF,TGTGCCAGCAGCCAAGATTGGGGAGAAAAACTGTTTTTT
TRBD1,-,TRBV19,TRBJ1-4,CASKTQTLRQGEKLFF,TGTGCCAGTAAAACGCAGACTCTGCGACAGGGTGAAAAACTGTTTTTT
TRBD2,-,TRBV30,TRBJ2-2,CAWASGGTGGELFF,TGTGCCTGGGCTAGCGGGGGGACCGGCGGGGAGCTGTTTTTT
-,-,TRBV13,TRBJ2-2,CASSLGRGNTGELFF,TGTGCCAGCAGCTTGGGACGGGGGAACACCGGGGAGCTGTTTTTT
-,-,TRBV6-2/TRBV6-3,TRBJ1-6,CASSYRAGNSPLHF,TGTGCCAGCAGTTATAGGGCGGGGAATTCACCCCTCCACTTT
-,-,TRBV18,TRBJ2-7,CASSPTSSYEQYF,TGTGCCAGCTCACCAACTAGCTCCTACGAGCAGTACTTC
-,-,TRBV7-2,TRBJ1-4,CASSLQGQTNEKLFF,TGTGCCAGCAGCTTACAGGGGCAGACTAATGAAAAACTGTTTTTT
-,once,TRBV19,TRBJ2-7,CASSMVGARGEQYF,TGTGCCAGTAGTATGGTGGGGGCAAGAGGTGAGCAGTACTTC
-,-,TRBV5-8,TRBJ1-5,CASSSPSWGQTSYSNQPQHF,TGTGCCAGCAGCTCCCCTTCATGGGGGCAGACCTCTTATAGCAATCAGCCCCAGCATTTT
-,-,TRBV4-3,TRBJ1-4,CASSDGLLEGEKLFF,TGCGCCAGCAGCGACGGGCTCCTCGAGGGGGAAAAACTGTTTTTT
-,-,TRBV12-3/TRBV12-4,TRBJ2-5,CASSFNWETQYF,TGTGCCAGCAGTTTTAACTGGGAGACCCAGTACTTC
-,-,TRBV10-2,TRBJ2-7,CASSEAGVVNEQYF,TGCGCCAGCAGTGAGGCAGGGGTAGTAAACGAGCAGTACTTC
-,-,TRBV5-6,TRBJ1-1,CASSLAGGNLDTEAFF,TGTGCCAGCAGCTTGGCGGGGGGCAATCTGGATACTGAAGCTTTCTTT
-,-,TRBV19,TRBJ1-6,CASRGGDGSTNSPLHF,TGTGCCAGTAGGGGAGGGGACGGATCCACAAATTCACCCCTCCACTTT
-,-,TRBV24-1,TRBJ1-2,CATSDLKDRSGYTF,TGTGCCACCAGTGATTTGAAAGACAGGAGTGGCTACACCTTC
-,-,TRBV7-9,TRBJ2-1,CASSLQGRDEQFF,TGTGCCAGCAGCTTACAGGGACGTGATGAGCAGTTCTTC
TRBD1,-,TRBV29-1,TRBJ1-2,CSVEEGASIGYTF,TGCAGCGTTGAGGAGGGGGCCTCTATTGGCTACACCTTC
-,-,TRBV27,TRBJ2-7,CASSLSWGDSRREQYF,TGTGCCAGCAGTTTATCGTGGGGTGACAGTAGGCGCGAGCAGTACTTC
-,-,TRBV7-2,TRBJ2-5,CASSLALGGGRETQYF,TGTGCCAGCAGCTTAGCCCTTGGGGGGGGGCGAGAGACCCAGTACTTC
TRBD1,-,TRBV19,TRBJ1-1,CASSPRQGGITEAFF,TGTGCCAGTAGTCCGAGACAGGGAGGGATTACTGAAGCTTTCTTT
TRBD1,-,TRBV27,TRBJ2-3,CASSSNRGPDTQYF,TGTGCCAGCAGTTCGAACAGGGGGCCAGATACGCAGTATTTT
-,medium-sized,TRBV6-6,TRBJ2-7,CASGRQYEQYF,TGTGCCAGCGGCAGACAGTACGAGCAGTACTTC
TRBD1,-,TRBV29-1,TRBJ2-7,CSVPPVGTDEQYF,TGCAGCGTCCCCCCGGTGGGGACAGACGAGCAGTACTTC
-,-,TRBV4-2,TRBJ1-1,CASSHRDLLEAFF,TGTGCCAGCAGCCACCGAGACTTGCTTGAAGCTTTCTTT
TRBD2,-,TRBV19,TRBJ2-1,CASSTSKTSGRDEQFF,TGTGCCAGTAGTACCTCAAAGACTAGCGGGAGGGATGAGCAGTTCTTC
TRBD1,-,TRBV2,TRBJ1-4,CASRPTGGARNGGPNEKLFF,TGTGCCAGCAGGCCTACAGGGGGCGCGAGAAACGGGGGTCCTAATGAAAAACTGTTTTTT
-,-,TRBV5-1,TRBJ2-1,CASSPGKDNEQFF,TGCGCCAGCAGCCCGGGAAAAGACAATGAGCAGTTCTTC